The subject of this entry is one T cell receptor (beta chain). The data are from a study of blood T cells in healthy people across ages. This CDR3 spans 14 amino acids. With 0 bases removed from V and 3 bases from J, the gap between germline ends came to 9 bases. Germline lookup yields CDR1 SGHRS and CDR2 YFSETQ. Primers used in a second PCR of roughly 6 to 11 cycles were a sample-barcoded 5' primer and a J-beta primer mix. Each CDR3 protein gets one entry after TCRdb re-called the 5' RACE reads with MiXCR. The sample carries hundreds of thousands of distinct CDR3 sequences, about a quarter recorded once. These records were also assigned to another study, of T cells of mothers and their children.

This clonotype was obtained from a boy under 18 in good health. The chain uses TRBV5-1 and TRBJ1-2, with unresolved D. The sample consisted of blood. Here the CDR3 DNA reads TGCGCCAGCAGCTTGGACGCTGGGCACTATGGCTACACCTTC. Residues: CASSLDAGHYGYTF.